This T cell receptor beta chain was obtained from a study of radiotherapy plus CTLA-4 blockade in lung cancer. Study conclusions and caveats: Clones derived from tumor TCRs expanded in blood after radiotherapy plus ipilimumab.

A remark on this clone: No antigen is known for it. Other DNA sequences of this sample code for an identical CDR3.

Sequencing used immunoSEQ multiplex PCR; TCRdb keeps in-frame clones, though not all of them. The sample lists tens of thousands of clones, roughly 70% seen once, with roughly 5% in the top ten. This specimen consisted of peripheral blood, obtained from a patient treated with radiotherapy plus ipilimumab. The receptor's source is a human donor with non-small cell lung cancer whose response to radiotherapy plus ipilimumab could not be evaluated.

The CDR3 loop reads CAISPLAASTDTQYF. In DNA, the CDR3 is TGTGCCATCAGCCCCCTAGCGGCTAGCACAGATACGCAGTATTTT. The chain is built from TRBV10-3 and TRBJ2-3; 7 bases agree with TRBD2. Germline trimming cut 6 bases from V and 0 bases from J; bases unmatched to any gene: 6. Per germline, CDR1 ENHRY and CDR2 SYGVKD. The CDR3 is made up of 15 amino acids.